The next 25 T cell receptor beta chains were all read from a single sample in a study of T-cell memory formation after mild COVID-19. TCRdb ran MiXCR on the 5' RACE reads and lists one entry per CDR3 protein. Of 200,000 to 300,000 distinct CDR3 sequences in the sample, approximately 16% were seen once. The material sequenced was PBMCs or a T cell subset sorted from them (not recorded which). These receptors originate from a man aged 18 to 30 who had mild COVID-19 (a few samples of this study predate the infection). Cell type and time point are not known.

This clonotype was observed many times. The chain recombines TRBV9 with TRBJ2-3; D may be TRBD1 or TRBD2 (7 bases each). CDR3 size: 14 residues. Looked up from germline, CDR1 is SGDLS and CDR2 is YYNGEE. Trimming cost V 4 bases and J 6 bases, with 15 bases left between them. The DNA of the CDR3 is TGTGCCAGCAGCACCCTGCAGGGGGGGGATACGCAGTATTTT. Translated, it gives CASSTLQGGDTQYF.

This clonotype was seen a handful of times. The chain joins TRBV20-1 to TRBJ2-7, with TRBD1 matching over 11 bases. J lost 2 bases, V lost 5 bases, and 5 bases had no gene match. The CDR3 is 14 amino acids. CDR1 is DFQATT, CDR2 SNEGSKA, per germline (reference sequence). The DNA for the CDR3 is TGCAGTGCTCGGGACAGGGGGGGACCCTACGAGCAGTACGTC. Translation: CSARDRGGPYEQYV.

This clonotype was counted a few times. The V call is TRBV5-1, the J call TRBJ1-2; 7 bases map to TRBD1. V lost 0 bases to trimming and J lost 0 bases; unmatched junction nucleotides: 5. Germline CDR1 reads SGHRS; CDR2 reads YFSETQ. The CDR3 runs 16 residues. Here the CDR3 DNA reads TGCGCCAGCAGCTTGGCACAGGGGACAGCTAACTATGGCTACACCTTC. It encodes CASSLAQGTANYGYTF.

This clonotype was counted a few times. This chain joins TRBV7-9 and TRBJ2-1, with 13 bases identical to TRBD2. After removal of 3 bases from V and 8 bases from J, the junction contained 10 bases not matched to a gene. Germline V gives CDR1 SEHNR, CDR2 FQNEAQ (reference sequence). The CDR3 is made up of 17 amino acids. This CDR3 is CASSLGAWTSGGDEQFF. CDR3 DNA: TGTGCCAGCAGCTTGGGGGCCTGGACTAGCGGGGGCGATGAGCAGTTCTTC.

The rearrangement links TRBV7-8 to TRBJ2-1, with D perhaps TRBD2 (6 bases). Germline values: CDR1 SGHVS, CDR2 FQNEAQ. Trimming left V 1 base short and J 5 bases short, with 21 bases between. The CDR3 is 18 residues long. CDR3 nucleotide sequence: TGTGCCAGCAGCTTAGTTCGGCAGGAGGGTGTGAAGAACAATGAGCAGTTCTTC. Its protein product is CASSLVRQEGVKNNEQFF. Based on the CDR3 plus reference TRBV7-8 and TRBJ2-1, the full variable domain is GAGVSQSPRYKVAKRGQDVALRCDPISGHVSLFWYQQALGQGPEFLTYFQNEAQLDKSGLPSDRFFAERPEGSVSTLKIQRTQQEDSAVYLCASSLVRQEGVKNNEQFFGPGTRLTVL.

Only a few counts were recorded for this clonotype. V is TRBV6-5 and J is TRBJ1-6; D possibly corresponds to TRBD1 (6 bases). V was shortened by 2 bases and J by 12 bases, with 8 bases between the two germline ends. CDR1 MNHEY and CDR2 SVGAGI come from the germline V gene. This CDR3 region has 12 residues. The CDR3 protein is CASSYGGGPLHF. DNA for the CDR3: TGTGCCAGCAGTTACGGGGGCGGACCCCTCCACTTT.

The rearrangement links TRBV18 to TRBJ2-3, with D maybe TRBD1 (5 bases). Germline loops: CDR1 KGHSH, CDR2 LQKENI. The CDR3 runs to 15 residues. Trimming pared 3 bases from V and 2 bases from J, leaving 12 bases between. CDR3: CASSPPRATTDTQYF. The CDR3 bases are TGTGCCAGCTCACCCCCCAGGGCGACCACAGATACGCAGTATTTT.

In its sample, this clonotype was seen a few times. The chain links TRBV6-6 to TRBJ2-7, with a possible D match to TRBD2 (6 bases). V lost 0 bases and J 5 bases, leaving 11 bases between the germline ends. Germline CDR1 is MNHNY and CDR2 is SVGAGI (reference sequence). The CDR3 is made up of 14 amino acids. The CDR3 loop reads CASSYSSGADEQYF. The CDR3 region has the DNA TGTGCCAGCAGTTACTCTTCGGGAGCCGACGAGCAGTACTTC.

The chain is built from TRBV20-1 and TRBJ2-2; 7 bases are a match to TRBD1. This CDR3 spans 15 amino acids. Germline trimming cut 5 bases from V and 4 bases from J; bases unmatched to any gene: 10. Looked up from germline, CDR1 is DFQATT and CDR2 is SNEGSKA (reference sequence). Here the CDR3 reads CSAEDRRLPTGELFF. The CDR3 DNA reads TGCAGTGCTGAGGACAGGCGACTACCCACCGGGGAGCTGTTTTTT.

The chain links TRBV6-5 to TRBJ1-6; 7 bases agree with TRBD1. Germline V lookup: CDR1 MNHEY, CDR2 SVGAGI. This CDR3 has 16 residues. After removal of 4 bases from V and 9 bases from J, the junction contained 12 bases not matched to a gene. As DNA, the CDR3 is TGTGCCAGCAGTTCCGCAGGGGGGGCTGCTTTTTCACCCCTCCACTTT. It specifies CASSSAGGAAFSPLHF.

This clonotype has at least ten counts. The rearrangement uses TRBV12-3 or TRBV12-4 and TRBJ1-2, with D tentatively TRBD1 (6 bases). The CDR3 runs 15 residues. V gave up 6 bases and J gave up 1 base, with 15 bases separating them. CDR3 residues: CASSSRGAHNYGYTF. The CDR3 DNA sequence: TGTGCCAGCAGCAGTCGGGGGGCGCATAACTATGGCTACACCTTC.

The rearrangement joins TRBV29-1 to TRBJ2-5, with 9 bases fitting TRBD1. The CDR3 has 14 amino acids. CDR1 and CDR2 (germline): SQVTM, ANQGSEA. J lost 5 bases, V lost 6 bases, and 10 bases had no gene match. CDR3 sequence: CSVGTGLMSETQYF. The CDR3 nucleotides read TGCAGCGTGGGGACAGGGCTAATGAGTGAGACCCAGTACTTC.

This clonotype occurred many times. This chain joins TRBV14 and TRBJ2-1, with 9 bases matching TRBD2. This CDR3 is 16 amino acids long. CDR1 and CDR2 (germline): SGHDN, FVKESK. After removal of 4 bases from V and 4 bases from J, the junction contained 8 bases not matched to a gene. The CDR3 sequence: CASSLFSGGHYNEQFF. The CDR3 DNA reads as TGTGCCAGCAGCCTCTTCAGCGGGGGGCATTACAATGAGCAGTTCTTC.

V gene TRBV11-3 combines with J gene TRBJ2-5; D ambiguous. The CDR3 extends over 13 amino acids. Germline V gene sequence: CDR1 SGHNT, CDR2 YENEEA. With 3 bases removed from V and 2 bases from J, the gap between germline ends came to 7 bases. In DNA form, the CDR3 reads TGTGCCAGCAGCTTTAGCCAACAAGAGACCCAGTACTTC. Residues: CASSFSQQETQYF.

This clonotype came up a few times. The V gene is TRBV18, the J gene TRBJ1-2; D gene uncertain. CDR3 size: 12 residues. Germline values: CDR1 KGHSH, CDR2 LQKENI. V lost 0 bases and J lost 8, with 7 bases in between. CDR3 in DNA: TGTGCCAGCTCACCACCGAAGGGAGGCTACACCTTC. Translating it yields CASSPPKGGYTF.

The J gene is TRBJ1-1, the V gene TRBV9, with TRBD1 as a possible D gene (5 bases). This CDR3 contains 13 residues. The ends were cut back, 0 bases at V and 8 bases at J, with 11 bases in the middle. Germline lookup yields CDR1 SGDLS and CDR2 YYNGEE. Here the CDR3 reads CASSVEAGREAFF. CDR3 coding DNA: TGTGCCAGCAGCGTAGAAGCAGGGCGCGAAGCTTTCTTT.

This clonotype has ten or more counts. The CDR3, as DNA: TGTGCCAGCAGTCCACGGGGTTACATTCAGTACTTC. Protein product: CASSPRGYIQYF. The V and J genes are TRBV6-6 and TRBJ2-4; D perhaps matches TRBD2 (5 bases). The CDR3 runs to 12 residues. CDR1 is MNHNY and CDR2 is SVGAGI in the germline V gene (reference sequence). V was shortened by 5 bases and J by 8 bases, with 10 bases between the two germline ends.

J is TRBJ1-5 and V is TRBV15, with 8 nucleotides matching TRBD1. CDR1 is LNHNV and CDR2 is YYDKDF in the germline V gene (reference sequence). V dropped 2 bases and J dropped 5; count of bases not matched to a gene: 2. The CDR3 is 14 residues long. This CDR3 reads CATSRNRGDQPQHF. CDR3 sequence (DNA): TGTGCCACCAGCAGAAACAGGGGGGATCAGCCCCAGCATTTT.

This clonotype was detected ten times or more. The J gene is TRBJ2-7, the V gene TRBV6-1, with TRBD1 matching 8 bases. From germline, CDR1 is MNHNS and CDR2 SASEGT. The CDR3 covers 14 residues. V trimming: 6 bases; J trimming: 3 bases; junction bases outside the gene matches: 7. CDR3 sequence reads: CASSRGQFFYEQYV. Here the CDR3 DNA reads TGTGCCAGCAGCAGGGGGCAATTCTTCTACGAGCAGTACGTC.

This clonotype was counted ten times or more. The rearrangement joins TRBV20-1 to TRBJ2-7; 7 nucleotides line up with TRBD1. Trimming at V came to 1 base and at J to 5 bases, leaving 8 bases not matched to a gene. The CDR3 sequence is 14 residues long. Germline lookup yields CDR1 DFQATT and CDR2 SNEGSKA (reference sequence). As DNA, the CDR3 is TGCAGTGCTAGAGCCGGGACAGACAGGGACGAGCAGTACGTC. This translates into CSARAGTDRDEQYV.

The chain couples TRBV7-2 to TRBJ1-2; D is undetermined. Trimming took 0 bases from V and 3 from J, leaving 5 bases between them. The CDR3 totals 13 residues. Germline loops: CDR1 SGHTA, CDR2 FQGNSA. CDR3 DNA sequence: TGTGCCAGCAGCTTAGCATCAGACTATGGCTACACCTTC. Protein: CASSLASDYGYTF.

This clonotype appeared a few times. This rearrangement joins TRBV5-1 to TRBJ2-5, with D perhaps TRBD2 (5 bases). V dropped 1 base and J dropped 5 bases, with 9 bases sitting between them. The CDR3 loop spans 13 amino acids. Germline V gene sequence: CDR1 SGHRS, CDR2 YFSETQ. This CDR3 reads CASSLLAMETQYF. For the CDR3, the DNA is TGCGCCAGCAGCTTGCTAGCAATGGAGACCCAGTACTTC.

This clonotype has a handful of counts. A junction end diverges from the germline sequence, so it may reflect a read error. The chain has TRBV28 and TRBJ2-5, with D perhaps matching TRBD2 (6 bases). The germline CDR1 and CDR2 sequences are MDHEN and SYDVKM. This CDR3 spans 11 amino acids. CDR3 DNA: TGTGCCAGCAGTACCCCCCGGGACTCGCACTTC. This gives the protein CASSTPRDSHF.

The genes are TRBV7-2 and TRBJ1-1; D not resolved. Germline V gene data show CDR1 as SGHTA and CDR2 as FQGNSA. With 8 bases removed from V and 3 bases from J, the gap between germline ends came to 16 bases. The CDR3 is 14 amino acids. The CDR3 DNA reads TGTGCCAGCCTAACCCTGGGTTCCCACACTGAAGCTTTCTTT. Translation gives CASLTLGSHTEAFF. The full variable domain, completed using reference TRBV7-2 and TRBJ1-1, is GAGVSQSPSNKVTEKGKDVELRCDPISGHTALYWYRQSLGQGLEFLIYFQGNSAPDKSGLPSDRFSAERTGGSVSTLTIQRTQQEDSAVYLCASLTLGSHTEAFFGQGTRLTVV.

The V and J genes are TRBV28 and TRBJ2-7, with TRBD1 matching 9 bases. Per germline, CDR1 MDHEN and CDR2 SYDVKM. The CDR3 covers 13 residues. Trimming removed 8 bases from V and 3 bases from J; junction bases left unmatched: 5. The CDR3 region is CASGGQGLYEQYV. CDR3 nucleotide sequence: TGTGCCAGCGGGGGACAGGGTCTCTACGAGCAGTACGTC.